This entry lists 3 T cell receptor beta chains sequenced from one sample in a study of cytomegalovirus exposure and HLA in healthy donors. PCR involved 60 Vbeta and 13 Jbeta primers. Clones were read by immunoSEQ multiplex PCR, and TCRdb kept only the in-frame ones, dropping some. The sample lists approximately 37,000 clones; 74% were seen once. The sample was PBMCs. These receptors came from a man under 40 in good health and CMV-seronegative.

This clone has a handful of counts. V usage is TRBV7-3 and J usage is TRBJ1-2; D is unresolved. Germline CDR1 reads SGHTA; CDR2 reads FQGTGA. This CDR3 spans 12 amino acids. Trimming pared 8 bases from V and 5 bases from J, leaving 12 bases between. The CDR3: CASPLPRYGYTF. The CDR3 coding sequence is TGTGCCAGCCCCCTTCCGAGATATGGCTACACCTTC.

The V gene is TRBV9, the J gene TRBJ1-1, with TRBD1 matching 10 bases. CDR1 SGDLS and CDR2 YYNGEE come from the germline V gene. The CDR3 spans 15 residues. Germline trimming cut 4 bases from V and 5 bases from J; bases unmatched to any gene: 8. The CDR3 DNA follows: TGTGCCAGCAGCATTTCCGACAGGGGGCGTACTGAAGCTTTCTTT. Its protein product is CASSISDRGRTEAFF.

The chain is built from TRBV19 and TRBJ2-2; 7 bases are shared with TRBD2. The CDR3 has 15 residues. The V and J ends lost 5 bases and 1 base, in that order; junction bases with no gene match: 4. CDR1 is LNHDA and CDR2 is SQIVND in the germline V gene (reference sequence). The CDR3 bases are TGTGCCAGTAGTCTGGTAGCGGGGAACACCGGGGAGCTGTTTTTT. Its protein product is CASSLVAGNTGELFF. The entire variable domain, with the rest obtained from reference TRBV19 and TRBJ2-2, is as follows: DGGITQSPKYLFRKEGQNVTLSCEQNLNHDAMYWYRQDPGQGLRLIYYSQIVNDFQKGDIAEGYSVSREKKESFPLTVTSAQKNPTAFYLCASSLVAGNTGELFFGEGSRLTVL.